This is a list of T cell receptor beta chains from one sample in a study of regulatory T cells in long-lasting Graves disease. MiXCR, run by TCRdb on the multiplex PCR reads, gives a single entry per CDR3 protein. The data show approximately 300,000 distinct CDR3 sequences, about a sixth seen once. Specimen: peripheral blood mononuclear cells (PBMCs), collected at new diagnosis, from a patient treated with antithyroid drugs. Receptors were obtained from a female donor with Graves disease. CDR3s include the opening cysteine and the closing phenylalanine or tryptophan. D genes are given only for firm matches. Not every row has a clone size; where given, it reads once, few, many or a size class.

>TRBJ2-1|TRBV12-3/TRBV12-4|many|TRBD2
CASSLSAGGGYNEQFF
TGTGCCAGCAGTTTGTCTGCGGGAGGGGGATACAATGAGCAGTTCTTC
>TRBJ1-2|TRBV3-1|few|-
CASSPTPGARTYGYTF
TGTGCCAGCAGCCCTACCCCGGGGGCCAGGACTTATGGCTACACCTTC
>TRBJ2-1|TRBV5-1|many|TRBD2
CASSLGLAGGPGNEQFF
TGCGCCAGCAGCCTCGGACTAGCGGGAGGGCCTGGCAATGAGCAGTTCTTC
>TRBJ2-2|TRBV24-1|many|-
CATSDQLQGVNTGELFF
TGTGCCACCAGTGATCAATTACAGGGTGTCAACACCGGGGAGCTGTTTTTT
>TRBJ2-5|TRBV27|many|TRBD2
CASTPGLAGPETQYF
TGTGCCAGCACCCCCGGACTAGCGGGACCAGAGACCCAGTACTTC
>TRBJ2-7|TRBV27|many|-
CASARASWYEQYF
TGTGCCAGCGCACGGGCTAGCTGGTACGAGCAGTACTTC
>TRBJ1-2|TRBV20-1|many|TRBD1
CSANIRQGSYGYTF
TGCAGTGCCAATATCAGACAGGGGAGCTATGGCTACACCTTC
>TRBJ1-2|TRBV3-1|many|-
CASSHPRGYGYTF
TGTGCCAGCAGCCATCCCCGGGGCTATGGCTACACCTTC
>TRBJ2-5|TRBV24-1|many|-
CATSDRATRRAEETQYF
TGTGCCACCAGTGATCGGGCAACTAGGAGAGCGGAGGAGACCCAGTACTTC
>TRBJ1-4|TRBV4-1|-|-
CASSQAAGTNEKLFF
TGCGCCAGCAGCCAAGCAGCCGGAACTAATGAAAAACTGTTTTTT
>TRBJ1-3|TRBV6-1|many|-
CAGWGGNTIYF
TGTGCCGGCTGGGGTGGAAACACCATATATTTT
>TRBJ2-7|TRBV19|few|-
CASSIQGGGSYEQYF
TGTGCCAGTAGTATACAGGGAGGTGGGTCCTACGAGCAGTACTTC
>TRBJ2-7|TRBV27|-|TRBD2
CASSLYGTSGTYEQYF
TGTGCCAGCAGTTTATATGGGACTAGCGGAACCTACGAGCAGTACTTC
>TRBJ1-2|TRBV24-1|few|TRBD1
CATSDSQDRDNYGYTF
TGTGCCACCAGTGATTCCCAGGACAGGGATAACTATGGCTACACCTTC
>TRBJ2-7|TRBV13|many|-
CASGSGPSNYEQYF
TGTGCCAGCGGTTCAGGACCGAGCAACTACGAGCAGTACTTC
>TRBJ2-2|TRBV6-2/TRBV6-3|many|-
CASSYPLAMTGELFF
TGTGCCAGCAGTTATCCGCTAGCGATGACCGGGGAGCTGTTTTTT
>TRBJ1-1|TRBV15|many|-
CATSRVLTNTEAFF
TGTGCCACCAGCAGAGTGCTTACCAACACTGAAGCTTTCTTT
>TRBJ1-1|TRBV6-1|-|-
CATEPDSLPEAFF
TGTGCCACCGAACCAGACAGCCTACCTGAAGCTTTCTTT
>TRBJ2-2|TRBV6-1|many|TRBD2
CARSSGGQAGELFF
TGTGCCAGAAGTAGCGGGGGGCAGGCCGGGGAGCTGTTTTTT
>TRBJ2-7|TRBV5-8|few|-
CASSLVADYEQYF
TGTGCCAGCAGCTTGGTGGCAGACTACGAGCAGTACTTC
>TRBJ2-7|TRBV5-1|many|-
CASSLEMGGEQYF
TGCGCCAGCAGCTTGGAGATGGGGGGCGAGCAGTACTTC
>TRBJ2-2|TRBV7-2|many|TRBD2
CASSISHRAGGSGELFF
TGTGCCAGCAGCATCTCCCACCGGGCGGGAGGTTCCGGGGAGCTGTTTTTT
>TRBJ2-5|TRBV6-1|many|-
CASTLRNRAEETQYF
TGTGCCAGCACTCTCAGGAACAGGGCAGAGGAGACCCAGTACTTC
>TRBJ2-7|TRBV9|few|-
CASSPRWGNEQYF
TGTGCCAGCAGCCCCCGGTGGGGCAACGAGCAGTACTTC
>TRBJ2-5|TRBV18|many|-
CASSPFALAQETQYF
TGTGCCAGCTCACCATTTGCACTAGCCCAAGAGACCCAGTACTTC
>TRBJ2-7|TRBV27|many|-
CASSLPGDEQYF
TGTGCCAGCAGCTTACCGGGGGACGAGCAGTACTTC
>TRBJ1-4|TRBV20-1|few|-
CSAIPPGFNEKLFF
TGCAGTGCAATACCCCCAGGGTTTAATGAAAAACTGTTTTTT
>TRBJ2-5|TRBV12-3/TRBV12-4|many|TRBD1
CASSSRGTAQETQYF
TGTGCCAGCAGTTCAAGAGGGACAGCTCAAGAGACCCAGTACTTC
>TRBJ1-1|TRBV13|many|TRBD1
CASSLVTGVNTEAFF
TGTGCCAGCAGCTTAGTGACAGGGGTGAACACTGAAGCTTTCTTT
>TRBJ2-1|TRBV14|few|-
CASSQEPSGEQFF
TGTGCCAGCAGCCAAGAACCCAGCGGTGAGCAGTTCTTC
>TRBJ2-5|TRBV11-2|many|-
CASSLDPGVAETQYF
TGTGCCAGCAGCTTAGACCCAGGGGTGGCGGAGACCCAGTACTTC
>TRBJ2-2|TRBV7-2|many|-
CASSSGFAPEVYGELFF
TGTGCCAGCAGCTCGGGCTTCGCCCCCGAGGTGTACGGGGAGCTGTTTTTT
>TRBJ2-7|TRBV19|-|TRBD2
CATSARSGRANEQYF
TGTGCCACTAGTGCCCGTAGCGGGAGGGCGAACGAGCAGTACTTC
>TRBJ1-2|TRBV2|-|-
CASRGGSGSNYGYTF
TGTGCCAGCAGGGGGGGCAGCGGATCTAACTATGGCTACACCTTC
>TRBJ2-5|TRBV28|many|-
CASSPLGHTQETQYF
TGTGCCAGCAGTCCTTTAGGGCACACCCAAGAGACCCAGTACTTC
>TRBJ2-7|TRBV27|many|-
CASSHGSEYEQYF
TGTGCCAGCAGTCACGGGAGTGAGTACGAGCAGTACTTC
>TRBJ2-1|TRBV12-3/TRBV12-4|many|-
CASSTGLRALQDEQFF
TGTGCCAGCAGTACAGGACTACGGGCCCTACAGGATGAGCAGTTCTTC
>TRBJ2-7|TRBV19|-|-
CASSMGVLLSSYEQYF
TGTGCCAGTAGTATGGGGGTGCTACTTAGCTCCTACGAGCAGTACTTC
>TRBJ2-3|TRBV11-1|many|-
CASKAQLGAGATDTRYF
TGTGCCAGCAAGGCCCAGCTTGGGGCAGGAGCCACAGATACGCGGTATTTT
>TRBJ1-5|TRBV20-1|-|-
CSARVGNSNQPQHF
TGCAGTGCTAGGGTAGGGAATAGCAATCAGCCCCAGCATTTT
>TRBJ2-1|TRBV12-3/TRBV12-4|many|TRBD1
CATKTGQGLGNEQFF
TGTGCCACCAAGACGGGACAGGGTCTCGGCAATGAGCAGTTCTTC
>TRBJ1-2|TRBV6-5|many|-
CASSYGVGGYTF
TGTGCCAGCAGTTACGGGGTCGGGGGCTACACCTTC